These T cell receptor beta chains were read from a single sample in a study of T cell responses to AZD1222 COVID-19 vaccine. Using immunoSEQ multiplex PCR, the repertoire was profiled, and TCRdb retains in-frame clones only, with some absent. This sample has about 150,000 clones; approximately 90% occur once, and the top ten carry just under 7%. This specimen consisted of peripheral blood, obtained after recovery from COVID-19. Receptors were obtained from an adult who had recovered from COVID-19. The CDR3 runs from the conserved cysteine through the conserved F or W.

J: TRBJ2-5; V: TRBV10-3; CDR3: CAIRGQAQETQYF
J: TRBJ2-1; V: TRBV11-3; CDR3: CASRSGLAGGGEQFF
J: TRBJ1-2; V: TRBV5-6; CDR3: CASSGAFADREGLGGYTF
J: TRBJ2-3; V: TRBV3-1/TRBV3-2; CDR3: CASSQAPHSTDTQYF
J: TRBJ2-3; V: TRBV9; CDR3: CASSVGGGGDTQYF
J: TRBJ2-4; V: TRBV11-2; CDR3: CASSRRGATSGWENIQYF
J: TRBJ2-5; V: TRBV11-3; CDR3: CASSLTGTSGETQYF
J: TRBJ2-7; V: TRBV3-1/TRBV3-2; CDR3: CASSRTNYEQYF
J: TRBJ1-6; V: TRBV3-1/TRBV3-2; CDR3: CASSQGGGGNSPLHF
J: TRBJ1-1; V: TRBV7-9; CDR3: CASSPGQGQTEAFF
J: TRBJ2-2; V: TRBV4-1; CDR3: CASSQDSFTGELFF
J: TRBJ1-2; V: TRBV6-5; CDR3: CASRSGQGAGYGYTF
J: TRBJ1-2; V: TRBV7-2; CDR3: CASSLGGMGAYGYTF
J: TRBJ2-1; V: TRBV4-2; CDR3: CASSPEDGGAGNEQFF
J: TRBJ1-1; V: TRBV6-5; CDR3: CASSSRQGARTEAFF
J: TRBJ1-2; V: TRBV28; CDR3: CASSLSRTGIYGYTF
J: TRBJ2-2; V: TRBV4-1; CDR3: CASSQVVLNTGELFF
J: TRBJ1-2; V: TRBV12-3/TRBV12-4; CDR3: CASRALGVAIYTF
J: TRBJ2-7; V: TRBV4-3; CDR3: CASSQVLGREQYF
J: TRBJ2-3; V: TRBV25-1; CDR3: CASFRVAGMGGDTQYF
J: TRBJ2-3; V: TRBV5-4; CDR3: CASSLGELRDTQYF
J: TRBJ1-2; V: TRBV2; CDR3: CASSDVGVENYGYTF
J: TRBJ2-5; V: TRBV10-3; CDR3: CAISEATGPETQYF
J: TRBJ2-2; V: TRBV5-1; CDR3: CASSLGQGTGELFF
J: TRBJ1-1; V: TRBV23-1; CDR3: CASRGVTFFGEAFF
J: TRBJ2-1; V: TRBV29-1; CDR3: CSVLQGGNEQFF
J: TRBJ2-7; V: TRBV14; CDR3: CASSHVLFSYEQYF
J: TRBJ2-3; V: TRBV10-3; CDR3: CAIRSGVEGDTQYF
J: TRBJ2-7; V: TRBV7-9; CDR3: CASSFQDGEQYF
J: TRBJ2-5; V: TRBV12-3/TRBV12-4; CDR3: CASNQGPKETQYF
J: TRBJ1-6; V: TRBV15; CDR3: CATSRTGGDNSPLHF
J: TRBJ1-1; V: TRBV15; CDR3: CATSQGLGVTEAFF
J: TRBJ2-6; V: TRBV6-5; CDR3: CASSSPRASGANVLTF
J: TRBJ1-2; V: TRBV3-1/TRBV3-2; CDR3: CASSQELYRTYGYTF
J: TRBJ1-1; V: TRBV15; CDR3: CATSPDLNTEAFF
J: TRBJ1-2; V: TRBV7-2; CDR3: CASSLAIDRGVKQGYTF
J: TRBJ2-7; V: TRBV27; CDR3: CASSWRGAEQYF
J: TRBJ1-2; V: TRBV15; CDR3: CATSRVRTDNYGYTF
J: TRBJ1-4; V: TRBV27; CDR3: CASSPTLSGQLNEKLFF
J: TRBJ2-1; V: TRBV7-3; CDR3: CASSEDGQFYNEQFF
J: TRBJ2-3; V: TRBV15; CDR3: CATSMRMTGEATDTQYF
J: TRBJ2-7; V: TRBV6-1; CDR3: CASSEASYRYEQYF
J: TRBJ1-2; V: TRBV7-2; CDR3: CASSFRGDPFYGYTF
J: TRBJ1-2; V: TRBV5-4; CDR3: CASSLDHYGYTF
J: TRBJ1-1; V: TRBV28; CDR3: CASSVPGQGAREAFF
J: TRBJ2-3; V: TRBV28; CDR3: CASESGGSSSADTQYF
J: TRBJ2-5; V: TRBV28; CDR3: CASSLEQGVGETQYF
J: TRBJ2-1; V: TRBV5-1; CDR3: CASSFSEGIQFF
J: TRBJ2-1; V: TRBV6-1; CDR3: CASSEAGDPAGIVSNEQFF
J: TRBJ1-4; V: TRBV5-3; CDR3: CATTLRRGKATNEKLFF
J: TRBJ1-2; V: TRBV13; CDR3: CASSPGGQGGNYGYTF
J: TRBJ1-2; V: TRBV12-3/TRBV12-4; CDR3: CASSFEGVHGYTF
J: TRBJ1-5; V: TRBV3-1/TRBV3-2; CDR3: CASSQDRRQEVPEYQPQHF
J: TRBJ1-3; V: TRBV28; CDR3: CASSLDRARGNTIYF
J: TRBJ2-3; V: TRBV7-6; CDR3: CASSLAQGTTDTQYF
J: TRBJ2-3; V: TRBV28; CDR3: CASSFLSGTDTQYF
J: TRBJ2-1; V: TRBV6-4; CDR3: CASSNRGNNEQFF
J: TRBJ1-2; V: TRBV7-3; CDR3: CASSPGTGDYGYTF
J: TRBJ2-3; V: TRBV9; CDR3: CASSAGGGPDTQYF
J: TRBJ1-3; V: TRBV18; CDR3: CASSPLFSERNTIYF